This entry lists 10 T cell receptor beta chains sequenced from one sample in a study of Graves' ophthalmopathy and Graves' hyperthyroidism. From RNA, the CDR3 regions of TCR beta chains were amplified and sequenced. An opening RT-PCR round employed HTBI primers and preceded a second-round multiplex PCR. TCRdb itself ran the multiplex PCR reads through MiXCR, one entry per CDR3 protein. The sample includes some 350,000 distinct CDR3 sequences, about 18% of them seen just once. Material for sequencing was peripheral blood. Receptors were obtained from an adult woman with stable Graves' hyperthyroidism.

This clonotype was picked up many times. The rearrangement uses TRBV28 and TRBJ2-7; tentative D call: TRBD1 (6 bases). Germline V gene sequence: CDR1 MDHEN, CDR2 SYDVKM. The V end was cut by 3 bases, the J end by 12 bases, with 15 bases between. This CDR3 is 12 amino acids long. The DNA of the CDR3 is TGTGCCAGCAGTTTTGTCAGGGGCCGGGGGTACTTC. Translating it yields CASSFVRGRGYF.

The V and J genes are TRBV11-2 and TRBJ2-5; 8 bases map to TRBD2. Per the germline V gene, CDR1 is SGHAT and CDR2 is FQNNGV. The CDR3 extends over 14 amino acids. The V segment lost 5 bases and the J segment 3 bases; nucleotides outside the gene matches: 5. For the CDR3, the DNA is TGTGCCAGCAGCAGCGGGGGACACGAAGAGACCCAGTACTTC. Protein: CASSSGGHEETQYF.

This clonotype turned up a few times. Given a much more abundant clone one base away, this may be a read error. V gene TRBV7-2 combines with J gene TRBJ2-4; D is unclear. This CDR3 comprises 11 residues. Germline V gene sequence: CDR1 SGHTA, CDR2 FQGNSA. CDR3 residues: CASSRVSEKFF. The CDR3 nucleotides are TGTGCCAGCAGCCGGGTGAGTGAGAAGTTCTTC.

Ten or more counts support this clonotype. The gene calls are TRBV5-1 and TRBJ2-2; weak D call: TRBD1 (6 bases). Germline V CDR1 and CDR2: SGHRS, YFSETQ. Trimming cost V 4 bases and J 0 bases, with 13 bases left between them. The CDR3 runs 16 residues. The CDR3, as DNA: TGCGCCAGCAGCCGTAACGGACAGACGAACACCGGGGAGCTGTTTTTT. This encodes CASSRNGQTNTGELFF.

Ten or more counts support this clonotype. The chain uses TRBV6-5 and TRBJ2-5, with 7 nucleotides matching TRBD2. V trimming: 4 bases; J trimming: 2 bases; junction bases outside the gene matches: 7. CDR1 and CDR2 from the germline V gene are MNHEY and SVGAGI. This CDR3 is 15 amino acids long. The CDR3 region is CASSLRGGSQETQYF. The DNA of the CDR3 is TGTGCCAGCAGTTTACGTGGCGGGAGTCAAGAGACCCAGTACTTC.

A note on this clonotype: A much larger clone sits a single nucleotide away, making a read error possible. The J gene is TRBJ1-1, the V gene TRBV29-1, with D uncertain. The CDR3 is 11 residues long. V gave up 6 bases and J gave up 7 bases, with 12 bases separating them. CDR1 and CDR2 from the germline V gene are SQVTM and ANQGSEA. CDR3 coding DNA: TGCAGCGTCGCCCAGTTAGGTGAAGCTTTCTTT. It yields the protein CSVAQLGEAFF.

This clonotype has a count of ten or more. The rearrangement joins TRBV12-5 to TRBJ1-2, with a possible D match to TRBD1 (6 bases). Germline CDR1 and CDR2: LGHNT and FRNRAP. This CDR3 comprises 13 residues. V lost 5 bases and J 6 bases, leaving 13 bases between the germline ends. CDR3 bases: TGTGCTAGTGGTCCTCAGGGGCCAAATGGCTACACCTTC. This encodes CASGPQGPNGYTF.

This clonotype was picked up many times. The V gene is TRBV6-5, the J gene TRBJ2-7; D is unclear. Trimming removed 2 bases from V and 2 bases from J, with 10 bases in between. Germline-derived CDR1 and CDR2 are MNHEY and SVGAGI. The CDR3 covers 14 residues. This CDR3 reads CASSYRAGTYEQYF. The DNA for the CDR3 is TGTGCCAGCAGTTACAGGGCCGGAACCTACGAGCAGTACTTC.

This chain connects TRBV11-2 to TRBJ2-3; D not certain. Trimming took 2 bases from V and 4 from J, leaving 13 bases between them. Germline CDR1 and CDR2: SGHAT and FQNNGV. The CDR3 totals 15 residues. CDR3 bases: TGTGCCAGCAGCTTATATGCCAGCGCCTCAGATACGCAGTATTTT. Its protein product is CASSLYASASDTQYF.

This clonotype was seen many times. The CDR3 sequence is CASSLGYGPYEQYF. As DNA, the CDR3 is TGTGCCAGCAGCTTAGGTTATGGGCCCTACGAGCAGTACTTC. V usage is TRBV7-2 and J usage is TRBJ2-7; no clear D. The germline CDR1 and CDR2 sequences are SGHTA and FQGNSA. The V and J ends lost 1 base and 2 bases respectively, with 9 bases between them. The CDR3 has 14 residues.